This TCR beta chain was retrieved from a study of blood T cell repertoires in COVID-19. About the research overall: Samples came from the United States, Italy and Spain, spanning acute and convalescent COVID-19.

As processed by the authors: Cell counts per sample came from amplifying reference gene primers. Profiling relied on immunoSEQ multiplex PCR, and the TCRdb table lists in-frame clones only, not all of them. Clonal size and the V and J genes are those of that table, whereas D and trimming came from the DNA. The sample has 100,000 to 150,000 clones, under 85% seen once; the top ten hold roughly 10%. V was cut by 0 bases and J by 0 bases, with 8 bases left in between. Germline V gives CDR1 WSHSY, CDR2 SAAADI. CDR3 length: 16 residues. The TCR comes from a man aged 55 to 70 with acute or convalescent COVID-19. Sequenced sample: peripheral blood. The gene calls are TRBV10-2 and TRBJ2-2, with D unresolved. The CDR3 here is CASSESMVANTGELFF. DNA of the CDR3: TGCGCCAGCAGTGAGTCGATGGTAGCGAACACCGGGGAGCTGTTTTTT.